The next 8 T cell receptor beta chains were all read from a single sample in a study of T cells in Graves' hyperthyroidism and ophthalmopathy. Amplified TCR beta CDR3 regions derived from RNA transcripts. Using the HTBI primer set, a first-round RT-PCR was run on the TCR CDR3. TCRdb analysed the multiplex PCR reads with MiXCR anew, one entry per CDR3 protein. The repertoire holds about 690,000 distinct CDR3 sequences, 15% to 20% seen once, with around 15% in the top ten. The sample taken for sequencing was blood. The receptors originated from a man aged 45-60 years with Graves' hyperthyroidism.

This clonotype appeared many times. One end of the junction fails to match germline, which may point to a read error. CDR3 residues: CASSFSSGLLSSYNEHFF. Written as DNA, the CDR3 is TGTGCCAGCAGTTTCTCCTCCGGACTTTTGAGCTCCTACAATGAGCATTTCTTC. This chain links TRBV27 with TRBJ2-1; the D gene is possibly TRBD2 (5 bases). This CDR3 is 18 amino acids long. Germline CDR1 and CDR2: MNHEY and SMNVEV (reference sequence).

This clonotype was detected a few times. This sequence joins TRBV7-3 and TRBJ2-2; D is unclear. Germline CDR1 SGHTA, CDR2 FQGTGA. This CDR3 comprises 14 residues. Trimming took 5 bases from V and 3 from J, leaving 10 bases between them. CDR3 sequence: CASSPLTDTGELFF. DNA for the CDR3: TGTGCCAGCAGCCCTCTGACGGACACCGGGGAGCTGTTTTTT.

The V and J genes are TRBV19 and TRBJ1-5; D is possibly TRBD1 (5 bases). Between the trimmed V and J ends, which lost 1 base and 2 bases, there was a span of 15 bases. Germline CDR1 is LNHDA and CDR2 is SQIVND (reference sequence). The CDR3 runs to 17 residues. As DNA, the CDR3 is TGTGCCAGTAGTATAGGGTCCGGGGGTTCGCGCAATCAGCCCCAGCATTTT. Residues: CASSIGSGGSRNQPQHF. The whole variable domain, remainder taken from reference TRBV19 and TRBJ1-5, is DGGITQSPKYLFRKEGQNVTLSCEQNLNHDAMYWYRQDPGQGLRLIYYSQIVNDFQKGDIAEGYSVSREKKESFPLTVTSAQKNPTAFYLCASSIGSGGSRNQPQHFGDGTRLSIL.

Many counts were recorded for this clonotype. This rearrangement joins TRBV19 to TRBJ1-2, with 7 bases fitting TRBD1. V lost 3 bases to trimming and J lost 7 bases; unmatched junction nucleotides: 8. Per germline, CDR1 LNHDA and CDR2 SQIVND (reference sequence). This CDR3 region has 14 residues. This CDR3 reads CASSMGGQSVGYTF. Here the CDR3 DNA reads TGTGCCAGTAGTATGGGGGGACAGTCGGTTGGCTACACCTTC.

The rearrangement uses TRBV20-1 and TRBJ1-5; maybe TRBD1 (5 bases). CDR1 is DFQATT and CDR2 is SNEGSKA in the germline V gene (reference sequence). Trimming removed 3 bases at V and 0 bases at J, with 9 bases between. This CDR3 has 14 residues. The CDR3 is CSASAGASNQPQHF. The CDR3 bases are TGCAGTGCTAGCGCCGGGGCTAGCAATCAGCCCCAGCATTTT.

The genes are TRBV7-2 and TRBJ1-4; D perhaps matches TRBD1 (5 bases). The ends were cut back, 3 bases at V and 4 bases at J, with 12 bases in the middle. Germline V gene data show CDR1 as SGHTA and CDR2 as FQGNSA. This CDR3 has 15 residues. The CDR3 loop is CASSLQGVFNEKLFF. CDR3 sequence (DNA): TGTGCCAGCAGCTTGCAGGGCGTCTTTAATGAAAAACTGTTTTTT.

CDR3 DNA sequence: TGTGCCAGTAACGACTTGAACACTGAAGCTTTCTTT. Translated: CASNDLNTEAFF. The chain uses TRBV19 and TRBJ1-1, with unresolved D. CDR1 LNHDA and CDR2 SQIVND come from the germline V gene (reference sequence). This CDR3 spans 12 amino acids. V lost 7 bases and J 0 bases, leaving 6 bases between the germline ends.

The rearrangement links TRBV28 to TRBJ1-5, with 11 bases matching TRBD1. The CDR3 has 16 amino acids. CDR1 and CDR2 (germline): MDHEN, SYDVKM. V lost 1 base to trimming and J lost 6 bases; unmatched junction nucleotides: 5. The CDR3 nucleotides are TGTGCCAGCAGTTTATCCGGGACAGGGGGTAGTCAGCCCCAGCATTTT. Translation: CASSLSGTGGSQPQHF.